What follows are 30 T cell receptor beta chains derived from one specimen sequenced in a study of spatial heterogeneity in lung cancer. These receptors' targets are unknown. Documented time point: sample taken at primary tumor resection. Study observations and caveats: In tumors, expanded intratumoral alpha and beta TCR counts tracked mutation counts.

TCRdb re-derived calls from the 5' RACE reads in MiXCR, one entry per CDR3 protein. The sample shows roughly 8,400 distinct CDR3 sequences, about 4.5% of them seen only once. Source: lung tumor tissue, taken at surgery. These receptors originate from a female donor with early-stage non-small cell lung cancer.

This clonotype occurred many times. The chain employs TRBV10-3 and TRBJ2-5; 8 bases align to TRBD2. The CDR3 is 14 residues long. From germline, CDR1 is ENHRY and CDR2 SYGVKD. V shed 6 bases and J 2 bases; nucleotides not matched to a gene: 5. The CDR3 reads CAIRASGGQETQYF. The CDR3 nucleotides read TGTGCCATCAGGGCGAGCGGGGGACAAGAGACCCAGTACTTC.

In its sample, this clonotype is medium-sized (0.01 to 0.1%). J is TRBJ2-5 and V is TRBV9; D possibly corresponds to TRBD2 (6 bases). Germline lookup yields CDR1 SGDLS and CDR2 YYNGEE. This CDR3 comprises 14 residues. Trimming cost V 1 base and J 4 bases, with 11 bases left between them. This chain's CDR3 is CASSVYGSGETQYF. CDR3 DNA sequence: TGTGCCAGCAGCGTATACGGGAGCGGAGAGACCCAGTACTTC.

By sample share, this clonotype is medium-sized (0.01 to 0.1%). The CDR3 DNA follows: TGTGCCACCAGGGACTTCTACGAGCAGTACTTC. Protein product: CATRDFYEQYF. The chain carries TRBV10-3 and TRBJ2-7; tentative D call: TRBD2 (6 bases). V was shortened by 10 bases and J by 3 bases, with 10 bases between the two germline ends. CDR1 and CDR2 (germline): ENHRY, SYGVKD. This CDR3 comprises 11 residues.

This clonotype was detected ten times or more. The chain employs TRBV12-3 or TRBV12-4 and TRBJ2-3, with a possible D match to TRBD2 (6 bases). This CDR3 comprises 15 residues. V dropped 5 bases and J dropped 5 bases, with 17 bases sitting between them. DNA of the CDR3: TGTGCCAGCAGTCCGTCCCAGGAGGGGAGAGATACGCAGTATTTT. This gives the protein CASSPSQEGRDTQYF.

This clonotype was observed at least ten times. The chain combines TRBV7-2 with TRBJ2-5, with D possibly TRBD2 on 5 matching bases. Germline V gene sequence: CDR1 SGHTA, CDR2 FQGNSA. The CDR3 sequence is 14 residues long. Trimming cost V 5 bases and J 2 bases, with 12 bases left between them. CDR3 nucleotide sequence: TGTGCCAGCAGCCCCGACTATTTACAAGAGACCCAGTACTTC. Translation gives CASSPDYLQETQYF.

The table lists this clonotype with many counts. A much larger clonotype is one base distant, so this may be a read error. This rearrangement joins TRBV28 to TRBJ1-2; maybe TRBD1 (5 bases). The germline CDR1 and CDR2 sequences are MDHEN and SYDVKM. CDR3 length: 16 residues. CDR3 coding DNA: TGTGCCAGCAGCTTCCTACCTGGAGGGGTAAAAAATGGCTACAACTTC. Its translation: CASSFLPGGVKNGYNF.

Worth noting for this clonotype: This sequence may be a read error, since a much larger clone differs from it by one base. The genes are TRBV6-6 and TRBJ2-2; no clear D. CDR1 is MNHNY, CDR2 SVGAGI, per germline (reference sequence). This CDR3 is built from 15 residues. CDR3 sequence reads: CASTSTEANAGELFF. CDR3 nucleotide sequence: TGTGCCAGCACCTCGACCGAAGCGAACGCCGGGGAGCTGTTTTTT.

At least ten counts were recorded for this clonotype. The chain carries TRBV20-1 and TRBJ2-7; 9 bases are shared with TRBD2. CDR1 DFQATT and CDR2 SNEGSKA come from the germline V gene (reference sequence). V gave up 1 base and J gave up 0 bases; unmatched junction bases: 4. The CDR3 consists of 15 residues. CDR3 protein: CSARVSGRNSYEQYF. In nucleotides, the CDR3 is TGCAGTGCTAGAGTAAGCGGGAGGAACTCCTACGAGCAGTACTTC.

Many counts were recorded for this clonotype. The gene calls are TRBV6-6 and TRBJ1-6; 7 bases agree with TRBD1. The CDR3 loop spans 14 amino acids. Germline trimming cut 7 bases from V and 5 bases from J; bases unmatched to any gene: 5. CDR1 and CDR2 (germline): MNHNY, SVGAGI (reference sequence). The CDR3 nucleotides are TGTGCCAGCACCTGGGACAGAAATAATTCACCCCTCCACTTT. It specifies CASTWDRNNSPLHF.

The chain combines TRBV5-1 with TRBJ2-3; the D is unclear. Between the trimmed V and J ends, which lost 4 bases and 2 bases, there was a span of 11 bases. The CDR3 is 14 residues long. Per the germline V gene, CDR1 is SGHRS and CDR2 is YFSETQ. The CDR3 reads CASSLAWTTDTQYF. The CDR3 region has the DNA TGCGCCAGCAGCCTCGCTTGGACCACAGATACGCAGTATTTT.

There are many counts of this clonotype. The chain carries TRBV7-3 and TRBJ1-1; D might be TRBD1 (5 bases). Germline V gene data show CDR1 as SGHTA and CDR2 as FQGTGA. Trimming took 0 bases from V and 3 from J, leaving 8 bases between them. CDR3 size: 14 residues. The CDR3: CASSLTGRDTEAFF. The CDR3 DNA is TGTGCCAGCAGCTTAACCGGCAGGGACACTGAAGCTTTCTTT.

There are many counts of this clonotype. This chain joins TRBV3-1 and TRBJ1-3, with D hard to call. Germline V gene sequence: CDR1 LGHDT, CDR2 YNNKEL (reference sequence). The CDR3 length is 15 residues. Trimming removed 2 bases at V and 0 bases at J, with 8 bases between. The CDR3 DNA reads as TGTGCCAGCAGCCAATATACAGTCTCTGGAAACACCATATATTTT. Encoded protein: CASSQYTVSGNTIYF.

This clonotype was found many times. J is TRBJ1-6 and V is TRBV6-5; D unresolved. Germline CDR1 MNHEY, CDR2 SVGAGI. With 6 bases removed from V and 9 bases from J, the gap between germline ends came to 15 bases. This CDR3 spans 14 amino acids. The CDR3 sequence: CASRRGEVGSPLHF. The DNA for the CDR3 is TGTGCCAGCAGACGCGGGGAAGTCGGTTCACCCCTCCACTTT.

Many counts were recorded for this clonotype. The chain recombines TRBV7-9 with TRBJ2-3; 9 bases match TRBD2. CDR3 length: 17 residues. CDR1 is SEHNR and CDR2 is FQNEAQ in the germline V gene (reference sequence). V shed 1 base, J shed 0 bases, and the junction held 5 bases outside the gene matches. CDR3 bases: TGTGCCAGCAGCTTAGATTTTACTAGCGGGAGCACAGATACGCAGTATTTT. As protein: CASSLDFTSGSTDTQYF.

This clonotype has ten or more counts. The chain has TRBV19 and TRBJ1-5; 7 bases are a match to TRBD1. This CDR3 is built from 15 residues. CDR1 and CDR2 from the germline V gene are LNHDA and SQIVND (reference sequence). V gave up 5 bases and J gave up 6 bases; unmatched junction bases: 10. The CDR3 loop reads CASSANRGPSQPQHF. The CDR3 DNA follows: TGTGCCAGTAGTGCTAACAGGGGTCCTAGTCAGCCCCAGCATTTT.

There are many counts of this clonotype. This chain links TRBV6-5 with TRBJ2-7, with 12 bases identical to TRBD1. After removal of 8 bases from V and 6 bases from J, the junction contained 8 bases not matched to a gene. There are 14 residues in the CDR3. The germline CDR1 and CDR2 sequences are MNHEY and SVGAGI. CDR3 DNA: TGTGCCAGCGCGGGACAGGGGGCAGTTGGCGAGCAGTACTTC. Its translation: CASAGQGAVGEQYF.

This clonotype has at least ten counts. The chain recombines TRBV14 with TRBJ2-7, with a tentative D call TRBD1 (6 bases). The germline V gene has CDR1 SGHDN and CDR2 FVKESK. This CDR3 is built from 13 residues. V lost 4 bases, J lost 7 bases, and 14 bases lay in between. CDR3 sequence (DNA): TGTGCCAGCAGCCCTTGGAGGCAGGGGGAGCAGTACTTC. Its translation is CASSPWRQGEQYF.

Ten or more counts support this clonotype. The chain has TRBV13 and TRBJ1-1; no firm D call. CDR1 and CDR2 from the germline V gene are PRHDT and FYEKMQ (reference sequence). Trimming took 5 bases from V and 6 from J, leaving 16 bases between them. This CDR3 has 14 amino acids. In DNA, the CDR3 is TGTGCCAGCAGCACCCAGGCAGCCCACGCTGAAGCTTTCTTT. Protein sequence: CASSTQAAHAEAFF.

This clonotype was picked up many times. The rearrangement uses TRBV20-1 and TRBJ2-7; D is unresolved. The V gene lost 1 base and the J gene lost 1 base, with 5 bases spanning the gap. CDR3 length: 12 residues. Per the germline V gene, CDR1 is DFQATT and CDR2 is SNEGSKA (reference sequence). The CDR3, as DNA: TGCAGTGCTAGAGCCAGTTCCTACGAGCAGTACTTC. It is translated as CSARASSYEQYF.

This clonotype was counted ten times or more. The V gene is TRBV7-2, the J gene TRBJ2-7; a weak D match, TRBD1 (5 bases). CDR3 size: 14 residues. CDR1 is SGHTA, CDR2 FQGNSA, per germline. V lost 7 bases to trimming and J lost 4 bases, with 17 bases between them. CDR3 sequence reads: CASTLGRDRYEQYF. The CDR3 coding sequence is TGTGCCAGCACCCTCGGCAGGGATCGTTACGAGCAGTACTTC.

This clonotype was seen at least ten times. This rearrangement joins TRBV12-3 or TRBV12-4 to TRBJ2-5, with D possibly TRBD1 on 5 matching bases. V lost 7 bases and J 7 bases, leaving 16 bases between the germline ends. The length of the CDR3 is 13 residues. Here the CDR3 DNA reads TGTGCCAGCACGTCGCAGGGTGGCGGGACCCAGTACTTC. It codes for CASTSQGGGTQYF.

This clonotype was seen repeatedly, ten times or more. Here the CDR3 reads CASSRSGETEAFF. Written as DNA, the CDR3 is TGTGCCAGCAGCCGTTCAGGAGAGACTGAAGCTTTCTTT. The genes are TRBV7-3 and TRBJ1-1; D is undetermined. CDR1 is SGHTA, CDR2 FQGTGA, per germline. The CDR3 is 13 amino acids. Trimming left V 5 bases short and J 5 bases short, with 12 bases between.

This clonotype has ten or more counts. The chain employs TRBV5-1 and TRBJ1-5; TRBD1 matches 7 bases. This CDR3 region has 17 residues. The trim removed 9 bases at V and 0 bases at J, leaving 15 bases unmatched. Germline CDR1 reads SGHRS; CDR2 reads YFSETQ. The CDR3 loop reads CAIASGTEGNSNQPQHF. In DNA form, the CDR3 reads TGCGCCATCGCCTCCGGGACAGAGGGAAATAGCAATCAGCCCCAGCATTTT.

This clonotype is deemed medium-sized. The rearrangement joins TRBV4-1 to TRBJ2-2; TRBD2 matches at 14 bases. Germline CDR1 and CDR2: MGHRA and YSYEKL. V lost 4 bases, J lost 3 bases, and 7 bases stayed unmatched. The CDR3 extends over 18 amino acids. In DNA form, the CDR3 reads TGCGCCAGCAGCCTTCGACTAGCGGGAGGGCAAGACACCGGGGAGCTGTTTTTT. Its protein is CASSLRLAGGQDTGELFF.

This clonotype was recorded many times. V usage is TRBV10-3 and J usage is TRBJ1-5; 7 positions agree with TRBD1. Trimming at V came to 1 base and at J to 5 bases, leaving 5 bases not matched to a gene. Germline values: CDR1 ENHRY, CDR2 SYGVKD. The CDR3 spans 15 residues. CDR3 region: CAISEYGTGDQPQHF. CDR3 bases: TGTGCCATCAGTGAGTACGGAACAGGGGATCAGCCCCAGCATTTT.

In its sample, this clonotype was seen many times. The rearrangement links TRBV3-1 to TRBJ2-7; TRBD2 matches 8 bases. With V trimmed by 0 bases and J by 0 bases, 1 base remained unmatched. Germline-derived CDR1 and CDR2 are LGHDT and YNNKEL (reference sequence). The CDR3 contains 15 residues. DNA of the CDR3: TGTGCCAGCAGCCAAGAAGCGGGAGTCTCCTACGAGCAGTACTTC. Translation gives CASSQEAGVSYEQYF.

This clonotype was found many times. The chain combines TRBV7-9 with TRBJ2-1, with D maybe TRBD2 (7 bases). The CDR3 length is 18 residues. Trimming removed 9 bases at V and 4 bases at J, with 28 bases between. Germline CDR1 is SEHNR and CDR2 is FQNEAQ (reference sequence). The DNA of the CDR3 is TGTGCCAGTGAGAGAGGGACAATTCAATGGGGACTATACAATGAGCAGTTCTTC. Translated: CASERGTIQWGLYNEQFF. Based on the CDR3 plus reference TRBV7-9 and TRBJ2-1, the full variable domain is DTGVSQNPRHKITKRGQNVTFRCDPISEHNRLYWYRQTLGQGPEFLTYFQNEAQLEKSRLLSDRFSAERPKGSFSTLEIQRTEQGDSAMYLCASERGTIQWGLYNEQFFGPGTRLTVL.

This clonotype was seen at least ten times. V usage is TRBV28 and J usage is TRBJ2-7; 8 nucleotides align to TRBD1. CDR1 and CDR2 (germline): MDHEN, SYDVKM. The CDR3 is 15 residues long. V lost 3 bases and J lost 0; bases outside the gene matches: 4. The chain's CDR3 is CASSFNRGASYEQYF. CDR3 bases: TGTGCCAGCAGTTTCAACAGGGGGGCCTCCTACGAGCAGTACTTC. Looking up the rest from reference TRBV28 and TRBJ2-7 gives the full variable domain: DVKVTQSSRYLVKRTGEKVFLECVQDMDHENMFWYRQDPGLGLRLIYFSYDVKMKEKGDIPEGYSVSREKKERFSLILESASTNQTSMYLCASSFNRGASYEQYFGPGTRLTVT.

Many counts were recorded for this clonotype. The rearrangement uses TRBV20-1 and TRBJ1-2, with D possibly matching TRBD1 (5 bases). V lost 1 base to trimming and J lost 0 bases, with 12 bases between them. CDR1 and CDR2 (germline): DFQATT, SNEGSKA (reference sequence). The CDR3 extends over 15 amino acids. CDR3 DNA sequence: TGCAGTGCTAGAGGAGGGACGGCCACTAACTATGGCTACACCTTC. This encodes CSARGGTATNYGYTF.

The sample holds a few counts of this clonotype. The CDR3 coding sequence is TGTGCCAGCAGGAGGGACTTGAACACTGAAGCTTTCTTT. This codes for CASRRDLNTEAFF. The V call is TRBV2, the J call TRBJ1-1; the D gene is possibly TRBD1 (5 bases). The germline V and J ends were trimmed by 6 bases and 0 bases, with 8 bases remaining between them. There are 13 residues in the CDR3. Looked up from germline, CDR1 is SNHLY and CDR2 is FYNNEI.